A single sample gave rise to the 27 T cell receptor beta chains below, sequenced in a study of T cell repertoires in cytomegalovirus infection. TCRdb reprocessed the reads via MiXCR and lists one record per CDR3 protein. The sample has approximately 700,000 distinct CDR3 sequences; roughly 36% are singletons. The specimen was PBMCs. The receptors here all came from a human donor in good health (CMV status not recorded). Some clones in this sample may be carry-over from other donors' samples.

With regard to this clonotype: This CDR3 fails to terminate in the conserved phenylalanine or tryptophan, so it likely reflects a read error. In DNA, the CDR3 is TGTGCCAGCAGGGCTACCGGGGCCACTTCCTACGAGCAGTACTTA. Protein sequence: CASRATGATSYEQYL. This chain connects TRBV5-5 to TRBJ2-7, with D possibly called TRBD1 or TRBD2 (5 bases each). CDR3 length: 15 amino acids. Trimming pared 5 bases from V and 1 base from J, leaving 16 bases between. The germline V gene has CDR1 SGHKS and CDR2 YYEKEE (reference sequence).

This rearrangement joins TRBV6-1 to TRBJ2-4, with D possibly matching TRBD2 (5 bases). V lost 6 bases and J 8 bases, leaving 17 bases between the germline ends. The CDR3 covers 14 residues. Germline CDR1 and CDR2: MNHNS and SASEGT. The CDR3 DNA is TGTGCCAGCAGGAAGACTTCTACCGGGGACATTCAGTACTTC. Its translation is CASRKTSTGDIQYF.

CDR3 protein: CASSLFGRGVYEQYF. Here the CDR3 DNA reads TGTGCCAGCAGCTTATTCGGTCGGGGGGTCTACGAGCAGTACTTC. The chain carries TRBV7-6 and TRBJ2-7, with 7 bases fitting TRBD2. The V gene end was trimmed by 2 bases and the J gene end by 3 bases; junction bases not matched to a gene: 7. The length of the CDR3 is 15 residues. Germline V gene data show CDR1 as SGHVS and CDR2 as FNYEAQ.

This clonotype was detected a few times. The rearrangement uses TRBV9 and TRBJ2-3; D is undetermined. The CDR3 length is 19 residues. The germline CDR1 and CDR2 sequences are SGDLS and YYNGEE. Trimming left V 0 bases short and J 0 bases short, with 20 bases between. The CDR3: CASSVDLSFAESSTDTQYF. The CDR3 bases are TGTGCCAGCAGCGTAGACTTAAGTTTCGCCGAATCTAGCACAGATACGCAGTATTTT.

The chain recombines TRBV10-3 with TRBJ2-7, with a weak D call TRBD2 (5 bases). CDR1 and CDR2 (germline): ENHRY, SYGVKD. The CDR3 length is 15 residues. Trimming took 0 bases from V and 2 from J, leaving 11 bases between them. CDR3 residues: CAISESGVGTYEQYF. In nucleotides, the CDR3 is TGTGCCATCAGTGAGTCCGGGGTAGGAACCTACGAGCAGTACTTC.

The chain links TRBV7-3 to TRBJ2-1; TRBD2 matches at 11 bases. The junction had 10 bases not matched to a gene; V was cut back by 3 bases and J by 0 bases. The CDR3 extends over 19 amino acids. Germline-derived CDR1 and CDR2 are SGHTA and FQGTGA. CDR3 DNA: TGTGCCAGCAGCTTTTCCCTAGCGGGGGGTCCTAGCTCCTACAATGAGCAGTTCTTC. This sequence encodes CASSFSLAGGPSSYNEQFF.

The chain combines TRBV19 with TRBJ2-2; 7 positions match TRBD2. The trim removed 7 bases at V and 3 bases at J, leaving 8 bases unmatched. This CDR3 contains 15 residues. Germline V gene lookup returns CDR1 LNHDA and CDR2 SQIVND (reference sequence). CDR3 nucleotide sequence: TGTGCCAGTATCACGGGGGGAGGGCACACCGGGGAGCTGTTTTTT. This encodes CASITGGGHTGELFF.

The chain is built from TRBV5-6 and TRBJ2-3; TRBD1 agrees at 12 bases. This CDR3 contains 15 residues. Trimming removed 4 bases from V and 3 bases from J; junction bases left unmatched: 3. Germline V gene sequence: CDR1 SGHDT, CDR2 YYEEEE. In nucleotides, the CDR3 is TGTGCCAGCAGCGGGGGACAGGGGGCAACAGATACGCAGTATTTT. It codes for CASSGGQGATDTQYF.

The chain couples TRBV19 to TRBJ1-2, with 9 bases matching TRBD1. There are 14 residues in the CDR3. CDR1 is LNHDA, CDR2 SQIVND, per germline (reference sequence). V was clipped by 6 bases and J by 7 bases; unmatched bases: 9. CDR3 nucleotide sequence: TGTGCCAGTAGGGCCCGGGACAGGGAGCCTGGCTACACCTTC. It codes for CASRARDREPGYTF.

This clonotype has only a few counts. V and J are TRBV12-3 or TRBV12-4 and TRBJ2-2; possibly TRBD1 for D (6 bases). This CDR3 has 15 residues. Deletions cut 6 bases from V and 2 bases from J, with 13 bases between. The CDR3 DNA reads TGTGCCAGCAGCCCGAACAGGGCCAACACCGGGGAGCTGTTTTTT. Amino acids: CASSPNRANTGELFF.

Details on this clonotype: The CDR3 carries no conserved terminal phenylalanine or tryptophan, so it likely arises from a read error. CDR3: CASSASTPVLAGANVLTL. The CDR3 DNA reads as TGTGCCAGCAGCGCGTCCACACCCGTCCTGGCTGGGGCCAACGTCCTGACTTTA. The J gene is TRBJ2-6, the V gene TRBV7-2; no clear D gene. Germline V lookup: CDR1 SGHTA, CDR2 FQGNSA. V was trimmed by 5 bases and J by 2 bases, leaving 19 bases between them. The CDR3 covers 18 residues.

This chain links TRBV20-1 with TRBJ1-6; D is perhaps TRBD1 (6 bases). Germline loops: CDR1 DFQATT, CDR2 SNEGSKA (reference sequence). The CDR3 extends over 15 amino acids. V was trimmed by 4 bases and J by 0 bases, leaving 10 bases between them. For the CDR3, the DNA is TGCAGTGCTACCAACAGGGCCTCCTATAATTCACCCCTCCACTTT. This encodes CSATNRASYNSPLHF.

The chain joins TRBV20-1 to TRBJ2-7, with D unclear. From germline, CDR1 is DFQATT and CDR2 SNEGSKA (reference sequence). This CDR3 is built from 14 residues. Deletions cut 2 bases from V and 3 bases from J, with 14 bases between. CDR3 DNA: TGCAGTGCTAGAAACTACAGCGAATACTACGAGCAGTACTTC. Protein sequence: CSARNYSEYYEQYF.

A few counts support this clonotype. V is TRBV4-1 and J is TRBJ2-1; the D gene is possibly TRBD1 (6 bases). Germline V lookup: CDR1 MGHRA, CDR2 YSYEKL. Deletions cut 1 base from V and 4 bases from J, with 11 bases between. The CDR3 is made up of 15 amino acids. This CDR3 is CASSQGDTRYNEQFF. The CDR3 nucleotides read TGCGCCAGCAGCCAAGGGGACACGCGGTACAATGAGCAGTTCTTC.

J is TRBJ1-1 and V is TRBV5-1; TRBD1 matches 9 bases. CDR1 is SGHRS, CDR2 YFSETQ, per germline. V lost 5 bases and J lost 1; bases outside the gene matches: 12. This CDR3 spans 17 amino acids. For the CDR3, the DNA is TGCGCCAGCAGTCGGGACAGGGTTTCCGTACCGAACACTGAAGCTTTCTTT. As protein: CASSRDRVSVPNTEAFF.

DNA for the CDR3: TGCGCCAGCAGCTTGAATCTGAGACAGGGTACGAATGAGCAGTTCTTC. This codes for CASSLNLRQGTNEQFF. The genes are TRBV5-1 and TRBJ2-1; 7 bases match TRBD1. Germline CDR1 reads SGHRS; CDR2 reads YFSETQ. After removal of 1 base from V and 7 bases from J, the junction contained 11 bases not matched to a gene. The CDR3 runs to 16 residues.

This chain connects TRBV28 to TRBJ1-5; D is undetermined. Trimming cost V 2 bases and J 2 bases, with 13 bases left between them. CDR1 is MDHEN, CDR2 SYDVKM, per germline. This CDR3 is built from 16 residues. For the CDR3, the DNA is TGTGCCAGCAGTTTAGCAGGCTTCCGTGGCAATCAGCCCCAGCATTTT. Amino acids: CASSLAGFRGNQPQHF.

This clonotype was detected once. A much larger clonotype is one base distant, so this may be a read error. The chain combines TRBV7-8 with TRBJ2-3, with 7 bases fitting TRBD2. The germline V gene encodes CDR1 SGHVS and CDR2 FQNEAQ. This CDR3 region has 15 residues. V lost 5 bases, J lost 3 bases, and 8 bases stayed unmatched. Here the CDR3 reads CASSPPRGRTDTQYF. In nucleotides, the CDR3 is TGTGCCAGCAGCCCACCCCGCGGGAGAACAGATACGCAGTATTTT.

The chain couples TRBV7-8 to TRBJ1-2, with 7 bases fitting TRBD1. The V segment lost 10 bases and the J segment 4 bases; nucleotides outside the gene matches: 15. The CDR3 spans 15 residues. Per the germline V gene, CDR1 is SGHVS and CDR2 is FQNEAQ. The CDR3 sequence is CATQGRQGSVYGYTF. As DNA, the CDR3 is TGTGCCACCCAGGGAAGACAGGGATCAGTCTATGGCTACACCTTC. Variable domain in full (rest from reference TRBV7-8 and TRBJ1-2): GAGVSQSPRYKVAKRGQDVALRCDPISGHVSLFWYQQALGQGPEFLTYFQNEAQLDKSGLPSDRFFAERPEGSVSTLKIQRTQQEDSAVYLCATQGRQGSVYGYTFGSGTRLTVV.

CDR3 nucleotides: TGTGCCAGCAGTTACGTCGCCACTGAAGCTTTCTTT. Its protein is CASSYVATEAFF. This chain joins TRBV6-6 and TRBJ1-1; no definite D call. CDR1 is MNHNY, CDR2 SVGAGI, per germline (reference sequence). The CDR3 covers 12 residues. V shed 2 bases and J shed 4 bases, with 5 bases lying between them.

In this sample, this clonotype turned up a few times. The rearrangement links TRBV20-1 to TRBJ2-2; weak D call: TRBD2 (6 bases). The CDR3 runs 19 residues. Trimming removed 6 bases at V and 0 bases at J, with 26 bases between. Per the germline V gene, CDR1 is DFQATT and CDR2 is SNEGSKA (reference sequence). The CDR3 DNA sequence: TGCAGTGCCCTTCCTAGGCCCACTAGCCTTTTATCGAACACCGGGGAGCTGTTTTTT. Translated, it gives CSALPRPTSLLSNTGELFF.

The chain combines TRBV7-4 with TRBJ2-1; D is perhaps TRBD1 or TRBD2 (5 bases each). Trimming left V 6 bases short and J 6 bases short, with 21 bases between. Germline values: CDR1 SGHVT, CDR2 SQSDAQ. This CDR3 is built from 16 residues. In DNA, the CDR3 is TGTGCCAGCAGGTATAGGGACGGAGTTATTGGCAATGAGCAGTTCTTC. Translated, it gives CASRYRDGVIGNEQFF. Supplemented by reference TRBV7-4 and TRBJ2-1, the full variable domain reads GAGVSQSPRYKVAKRGRDVALRCDSISGHVTLYWYRQTLGQGSEVLTYSQSDAQRDKSGRPSGRFSAERPERSVSTLKIQRTEQGDSAVYLCASRYRDGVIGNEQFFGPGTRLTVL.

The J gene is TRBJ2-1, the V gene TRBV7-6; D perhaps matches TRBD2 (7 bases). Trimming pared 3 bases from V and 5 bases from J, leaving 14 bases between. This CDR3 comprises 15 residues. Germline V CDR1 and CDR2: SGHVS, FNYEAQ. The CDR3 is CASSLGGAPNNEQFF. The CDR3 coding sequence is TGTGCCAGCAGCTTGGGGGGGGCCCCGAACAATGAGCAGTTCTTC.

This clonotype appeared many times. V gene TRBV7-6 combines with J gene TRBJ2-7; a possible D gene is TRBD1 (5 bases). CDR3 length equals 13 residues. V lost 1 base and J lost 3, with 7 bases in between. CDR1 SGHVS and CDR2 FNYEAQ come from the germline V gene. This CDR3 reads CASSLGGFYEQYF. The CDR3 region has the DNA TGTGCCAGCAGCTTAGGGGGCTTCTACGAGCAGTACTTC. The variable domain in full, completed from reference TRBV7-6 and TRBJ2-7, reads GAGVSQSPRYKVTKRGQDVALRCDPISGHVSLYWYRQALGQGPEFLTYFNYEAQQDKSGLPNDRFSAERPEGSISTLTIQRTEQRDSAMYRCASSLGGFYEQYFGPGTRLTVT.

This chain connects TRBV19 to TRBJ2-2; 8 positions agree with TRBD1. The germline V gene has CDR1 LNHDA and CDR2 SQIVND (reference sequence). The V gene end was trimmed by 5 bases and the J gene end by 1 base; junction bases not matched to a gene: 3. The CDR3 has 15 residues. CDR3 loop: CASSEDRVNTGELFF. For the CDR3, the DNA is TGTGCCAGTAGTGAGGACAGGGTGAACACCGGGGAGCTGTTTTTT.

The chain links TRBV6-6 to TRBJ1-5; no firm D call. The CDR3 is 15 amino acids. Per the germline V gene, CDR1 is MNHNY and CDR2 is SVGAGI (reference sequence). Trimming left V 2 bases short and J 4 bases short, with 12 bases between. CDR3 sequence (DNA): TGTGCCAGCAGTTACCTCGACCCTTCAAATCAGCCCCAGCATTTT. Its protein product is CASSYLDPSNQPQHF.

This clonotype was detected only a few times. The CDR3 DNA follows: TGTGCCAGCCAGAGCCCCTTGGACCTAGATGAGCAGTTCTTC. The encoded protein is CASQSPLDLDEQFF. The gene calls are TRBV19 and TRBJ2-1; D is undetermined. The CDR3 sequence is 14 residues long. Per the germline V gene, CDR1 is LNHDA and CDR2 is SQIVND (reference sequence). V was trimmed by 9 bases and J by 8 bases, leaving 20 bases between them.